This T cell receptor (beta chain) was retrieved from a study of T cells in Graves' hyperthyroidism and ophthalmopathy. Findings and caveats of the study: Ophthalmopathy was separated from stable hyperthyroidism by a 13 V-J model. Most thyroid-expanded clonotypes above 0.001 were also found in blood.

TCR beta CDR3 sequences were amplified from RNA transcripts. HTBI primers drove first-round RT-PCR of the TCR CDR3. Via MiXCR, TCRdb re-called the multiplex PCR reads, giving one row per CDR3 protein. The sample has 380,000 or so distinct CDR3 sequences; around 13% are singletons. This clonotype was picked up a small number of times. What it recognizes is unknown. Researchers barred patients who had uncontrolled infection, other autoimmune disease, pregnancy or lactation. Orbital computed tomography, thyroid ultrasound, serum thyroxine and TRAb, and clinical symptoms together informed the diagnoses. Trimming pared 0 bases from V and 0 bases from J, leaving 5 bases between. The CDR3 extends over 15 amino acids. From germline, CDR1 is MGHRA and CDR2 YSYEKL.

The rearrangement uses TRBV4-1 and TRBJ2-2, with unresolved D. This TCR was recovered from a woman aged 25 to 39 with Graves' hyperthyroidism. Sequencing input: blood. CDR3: CASSQDRANTGELFF. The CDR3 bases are TGCGCCAGCAGCCAAGATAGGGCGAACACCGGGGAGCTGTTTTTT.